These T cell receptor beta chains were read from a single sample in a study of T cells in Graves' hyperthyroidism and ophthalmopathy. A single record per CDR3 protein comes from TCRdb applying MiXCR to the multiplex PCR reads. The sample includes some 560,000 distinct CDR3 sequences, 15% to 19% seen only once; the top ten take under 8%. Sequencing was performed on blood. Source of these receptors: a woman between 25 and 40 years old with Graves' hyperthyroidism. Each CDR3 is given with its conserved first and last residue. The D gene is left open where the match is weak. The size field is filled for only some rows; it gives once, few, many or a size class.

J | D | size | V | CDR3 | DNA
TRBJ2-2 | NA | few | TRBV2 | CARGLLGFGGELFF | TGTGCCAGAGGACTTCTAGGATTCGGCGGGGAGCTGTTTTTT
TRBJ2-5 | NA | many | TRBV7-2 | CASSLVRTVQETQYF | TGTGCCAGCAGCTTAGTTCGGACAGTCCAAGAGACCCAGTACTTC
TRBJ1-2 | TRBD1 | many | TRBV12-3/TRBV12-4 | CAIDDRGRFGYTF | TGTGCCATCGACGACAGGGGACGATTCGGCTACACCTTC
TRBJ2-1 | TRBD2 | NA | TRBV30 | CAWTVGTSYNEQFF | TGTGCCTGGACGGTCGGGACTAGTTACAATGAGCAGTTCTTC
TRBJ2-1 | TRBD2 | NA | TRBV7-3 | CASSLGGGRFNEQFF | TGTGCCAGCAGCTTAGGTGGCGGGAGGTTCAATGAGCAGTTCTTC
TRBJ2-7 | TRBD1 | many | TRBV18 | CASSRRTGEAYEQYF | TGTGCCAGCTCACGGCGGACAGGGGAAGCCTACGAGCAGTACTTC
TRBJ2-2 | NA | few | TRBV7-8 | CASSARGHRGTGELFF | TGTGCCAGCAGCGCCCGCGGACATCGTGGCACCGGGGAGCTGTTTTTT
TRBJ2-3 | NA | many | TRBV11-3 | CASSLEGLRTDTQYF | TGTGCCAGCAGCTTAGAGGGCCTTCGGACAGATACGCAGTATTTT
TRBJ1-6 | TRBD1 | many | TRBV3-1 | CASSAQNRGSSYNSPLHF | TGTGCCAGCAGCGCCCAAAACAGGGGGAGCTCCTATAATTCACCCCTCCACTTT
TRBJ1-6 | NA | few | TRBV27 | CASSLRDNNSPLHF | TGTGCCAGCAGTCTCCGGGACAACAATTCACCCCTCCACTTT
TRBJ2-7 | TRBD2 | many | TRBV28 | CASWTSSYEQYF | TGTGCCAGCTGGACTAGCTCCTACGAGCAGTACTTC
TRBJ2-2 | TRBD2 | many | TRBV5-1 | CASSLLLAGERTGELFF | TGCGCCAGCAGCTTGTTGCTAGCGGGAGAGCGGACCGGGGAGCTGTTTTTT
TRBJ1-1 | TRBD1 | NA | TRBV6-2/TRBV6-3 | CASTSGQGAEAFF | TGTGCCAGCACCTCGGGACAGGGTGCTGAAGCTTTCTTT
TRBJ2-7 | TRBD1 | few | TRBV7-9 | CASSLSAGGLNEQYF | TGTGCCAGCAGCTTATCGGCAGGGGGCTTAAACGAGCAGTACTTC
TRBJ2-7 | TRBD1 | few | TRBV4-1 | CASSQARRGQGYYEQYF | TGCGCCAGCAGCCAAGCCCGGCGGGGACAGGGGTACTACGAGCAGTACTTC
TRBJ1-3 | NA | few | TRBV4-3 | CASSQDGRDPGNTIYF | TGCGCCAGCAGCCAAGACGGTAGGGACCCTGGAAACACCATATATTTT
TRBJ2-1 | NA | many | TRBV7-6 | CASSLVSAGEQFF | TGTGCCAGCAGCTTAGTTTCGGCTGGTGAGCAGTTCTTC
TRBJ2-1 | TRBD2 | NA | TRBV24-1 | CATSEAGSSYNEQFF | TGTGCCACCAGTGAAGCGGGGAGCTCCTACAATGAGCAGTTCTTC
TRBJ2-5 | NA | many | TRBV10-3 | CAISEQRGETQYF | TGTGCCATCAGTGAGCAGAGGGGAGAGACCCAGTACTTC
TRBJ1-2 | TRBD1 | few | TRBV6-1 | CASSRRTGVNYGYTF | TGTGCCAGCAGTCGCCGGACAGGGGTAAACTATGGCTACACCTTC
TRBJ2-7 | TRBD1 | many | TRBV6-5 | CASSYSRQGSYEQYF | TGTGCCAGCAGTTACTCGAGACAGGGGTCCTACGAGCAGTACTTC
TRBJ1-1 | NA | NA | TRBV6-1 | CASSEMVLNTEAFF | TGTGCCAGCAGTGAAATGGTACTGAACACTGAAGCTTTCTTT
TRBJ2-1 | TRBD2 | many | TRBV11-3 | CASIPISERELHEQFF | TGTGCCAGCATACCAATCTCCGAGCGGGAGTTGCATGAGCAGTTCTTC
TRBJ2-5 | NA | many | TRBV9 | CASSVGVALETQYF | TGTGCCAGCAGCGTAGGGGTAGCTTTGGAGACCCAGTACTTC
TRBJ2-1 | TRBD2 | many | TRBV28 | CASSFVGTSGVGEQFF | TGTGCCAGCAGTTTCGTTGGTACTAGCGGGGTTGGGGAGCAGTTCTTC
TRBJ2-3 | NA | many | TRBV7-9 | CASSLGGNPDTQYF | TGTGCCAGCAGCTTGGGCGGGAACCCAGATACGCAGTATTTT
TRBJ2-5 | TRBD2 | NA | TRBV6-1 | CASSRGEVQYF | TGTGCCAGCAGCCGGGGGGAGGTCCAGTACTTC
TRBJ2-1 | NA | many | TRBV6-1 | CASSQNSGDRNEQFF | TGTGCCAGCAGCCAGAATAGCGGAGACAGGAATGAGCAGTTCTTC
TRBJ2-3 | NA | few | TRBV7-3 | CASSSAGTDTQYF | TGTGCCAGCAGCTCCGCCGGGACAGATACGCAGTATTTT
TRBJ2-7 | NA | few | TRBV20-1 | CSARVPGRTNEQYF | TGCAGTGCTAGAGTACCGGGACGCACCAACGAGCAGTACTTC
TRBJ2-1 | TRBD2 | few | TRBV12-3/TRBV12-4 | CASSLVTGLAGVGEQFF | TGTGCCAGCAGTTTAGTAACCGGACTAGCGGGAGTCGGAGAGCAGTTCTTC
TRBJ1-1 | NA | many | TRBV20-1 | CSARDDRGTEAFF | TGCAGTGCTAGAGATGACAGAGGGACTGAAGCTTTCTTT
TRBJ1-2 | NA | many | TRBV12-3/TRBV12-4 | CASSLDSENYGYTF | TGTGCCAGCAGTTTAGATAGCGAAAACTATGGCTACACCTTC
TRBJ2-3 | TRBD1 | NA | TRBV5-1 | CASTGTGLDTQYF | TGCGCCAGTACCGGGACAGGGCTAGATACGCAGTATTTT
TRBJ2-1 | TRBD1 | many | TRBV24-1 | CATGQGPDYNEQFF | TGTGCCACCGGACAGGGGCCCGATTACAATGAGCAGTTCTTC
TRBJ2-3 | TRBD2 | few | TRBV5-6 | CASSLRVAGADTQYF | TGTGCCAGCAGCTTGCGCGTAGCGGGAGCAGATACGCAGTATTTT
TRBJ2-5 | TRBD1 | NA | TRBV29-1 | CSVVGQSVTQHF | TGCAGCGTTGTGGGACAGAGTGTGACCCAGCACTTC
TRBJ2-7 | NA | NA | TRBV7-9 | CASSFENEQYF | TGTGCCAGCAGCTTCGAAAACGAGCAGTACTTC
TRBJ2-2 | NA | few | TRBV19 | CASSIKAREDTGELFF | TGTGCCAGTAGTATTAAGGCCAGGGAGGACACCGGGGAGCTGTTTTTT
TRBJ2-3 | TRBD2 | NA | TRBV3-1 | CASSHVAGGHTDTQYF | TGTGCCAGCAGCCACGTAGCGGGAGGGCACACAGATACGCAGTATTTT
TRBJ1-1 | NA | few | TRBV12-3/TRBV12-4 | CASLRGGTEAFF | TGTGCCAGCTTACGGGGGGGCACTGAAGCTTTCTTT
TRBJ2-3 | NA | many | TRBV15 | CATSRDIQGGFPDTQYF | TGTGCCACCAGCAGAGATATCCAGGGCGGATTCCCAGATACGCAGTATTTT
TRBJ1-2 | NA | many | TRBV30 | CAWSRGYGYTF | TGTGCCTGGAGTCGGGGGTATGGCTACACCTTC
TRBJ2-7 | TRBD1 | few | TRBV6-1 | CASGRGPSYEQYF | TGTGCCAGCGGCAGGGGGCCCTCCTACGAGCAGTACTTC
TRBJ1-5 | NA | NA | TRBV6-1 | CASSDGYNQPQHF | TGTGCCAGCAGCGACGGGTACAATCAGCCCCAGCATTTT
TRBJ2-7 | NA | many | TRBV11-2 | CASSLSPGSEQQYF | TGTGCCAGCAGCTTATCACCAGGGAGCGAACAGCAGTACTTC
TRBJ2-7 | TRBD2 | many | TRBV2 | CASRLAGLHEQYF | TGTGCCAGCAGACTAGCGGGATTGCACGAGCAGTACTTC